Listed below are T cell receptor beta chains from one sample, sequenced in a study of T cell repertoires in cytomegalovirus infection. TCRdb fed the reads into MiXCR, producing one record per CDR3 protein. The table includes roughly 280,000 distinct CDR3 sequences, approximately 9.1% detected once. Sequencing was performed on PBMCs. These receptors were collected from a human donor in good health (CMV status not recorded). Some clones in this sample may be carry-over from other donors' samples. Both conserved end residues are part of each CDR3. D genes are given only for firm matches. A row's size may be missing; if present it is once, few, many or a size class.

d_gene	len	v_gene	abundance	j_gene	CDR3nt	CDR3aa
NA	15	TRBV20-1	many	TRBJ1-5	TGCAGTGCTGCAATAGTTCAGGGGAGCAATCAGCCCCAGCATTTT	CSAAIVQGSNQPQHF
NA	16	TRBV20-1	NA	TRBJ1-6	TGCAGTGCTAGAGATCGTGGACAGCCTTATAATTCACCCCTCCACTTT	CSARDRGQPYNSPLHF
NA	13	TRBV2	NA	TRBJ1-4	TGTGCCTCGACAAAAGCAACTAATGAAAAACTGTTTTTT	CASTKATNEKLFF
NA	14	TRBV20-1	few	TRBJ2-7	TGCAGTGTCCTAGTGGGGCTAGCGACCAACGAGCAGTACTTC	CSVLVGLATNEQYF
NA	13	TRBV7-9	many	TRBJ1-2	TGTGCCAGCTCTGGGCAGACCAAGGATGGCTACACCTTC	CASSGQTKDGYTF
TRBD2	16	TRBV19	NA	TRBJ2-1	TGTGCCAGTAGTTCCCGGACTAGCGGGGGCTACAATGAGCAGTTCTTC	CASSSRTSGGYNEQFF
TRBD2	18	TRBV14	few	TRBJ2-1	TGTGCCAGCAGCCAAGATCGAGGGACTAGCGGCTTCTACAATGAGCAGTTCTTC	CASSQDRGTSGFYNEQFF
NA	14	TRBV6-1	many	TRBJ2-7	TGTGCCGCTGCCACCGGAACAGAGCGCTACGAGCAGTACTTC	CAAATGTERYEQYF
NA	15	TRBV7-2	many	TRBJ2-7	TGTGCCAGCAGCTTAGAGTTTGGCGGGGACTACGAGCAGTACTTC	CASSLEFGGDYEQYF
TRBD2	17	TRBV6-6	medium-sized	TRBJ2-5	TGTGCCAGCAGTTACTTTCGTCCCGGGACTAGGCAAGAGACCCAGTACTTC	CASSYFRPGTRQETQYF
NA	14	TRBV7-6	many	TRBJ2-5	TGTGCCAGCAGCGAGACGTTTATGTTAGAGACCCAGTACTTC	CASSETFMLETQYF
NA	14	TRBV12-3/TRBV12-4	many	TRBJ2-3	TGTGCCAGCAGTCCCGACTACGGCACAGATACGCAGTATTTT	CASSPDYGTDTQYF
TRBD2	16	TRBV18	NA	TRBJ2-1	TGTGCCAGCTCACCTTTTCTAGCGGGAGGCTACAATGAGCAGTTCTTC	CASSPFLAGGYNEQFF
NA	15	TRBV3-1	many	TRBJ2-4	TGTGCCAGCAGCCACGGCTCAGGAGCCAAAAACATTCAGTACTTC	CASSHGSGAKNIQYF
TRBD1	17	TRBV7-2	many	TRBJ2-3	TGTGCCAGCAGCTCCCGGCCTCCGGGACAGGGTATTAATACGCAGTATTTT	CASSSRPPGQGINTQYF
NA	13	TRBV6-6	many	TRBJ2-5	TGTGCCAGCAGGCGGACAGCCCAAGAGACCCAGTACTTC	CASRRTAQETQYF
NA	15	TRBV7-2	many	TRBJ2-1	TGTGCCAGCAGCTCCGCGGCGGGAAGTAACAATGAGCAGTTCTTC	CASSSAAGSNNEQFF
TRBD1	18	TRBV15	few	TRBJ2-5	TGTGCCACCAGCAGAGATGGATTTGGGACAGGGATATCAGAGACCCAGTACTTC	CATSRDGFGTGISETQYF
NA	15	TRBV7-2	many	TRBJ1-3	TGTGCCAGCAGCTCGACCGGGAATCCTGGAAACACCATATATTTT	CASSSTGNPGNTIYF
TRBD2	15	TRBV7-9	few	TRBJ2-1	TGTGCCAGCAGCCCCGGGACTAGCGGGGTAGATGAGCAGTTCTTC	CASSPGTSGVDEQFF
TRBD1	13	TRBV7-2	many	TRBJ1-1	TGTGCCAGCAGCACTCGACAGGGCACTGAAGCTTTCTTT	CASSTRQGTEAFF
NA	15	TRBV28	few	TRBJ2-5	TGTGCCAGCAGTTTCGACAGACAGTACCAAGAGACCCAGTACTTC	CASSFDRQYQETQYF
NA	16	TRBV7-2	many	TRBJ1-1	TGTGCCAGCAGCCCTCCGCGGGCGGGCAGAAATACTGAAGCTTTCTTT	CASSPPRAGRNTEAFF
TRBD2	14	TRBV6-1	NA	TRBJ2-3	TGTGCCAGCAGGGCTAGCGGGAGTACAGATACGCAGTATTTT	CASRASGSTDTQYF
NA	16	TRBV29-1	few	TRBJ2-3	TGCAGCGTTGAAGATCTAGGCGTCAGGGAAGCAGATACGCAGTATTTT	CSVEDLGVREADTQYF
NA	13	TRBV7-2	many	TRBJ2-7	TGTGCCAGCAGTGAGCAACCGTCCTACGAGCAGTACTTC	CASSEQPSYEQYF
NA	15	TRBV5-1	NA	TRBJ2-1	TGCGCCAGCAGCTTACTTTCGGGGAGAGACAATGAGCAGTTCTTC	CASSLLSGRDNEQFF
TRBD2	16	TRBV12-3/TRBV12-4	many	TRBJ2-2	TGTGCCAGCAGTTTATCCCACGGGACTAGGGCCGGGGAGCTGTTTTTT	CASSLSHGTRAGELFF
NA	13	TRBV7-6	few	TRBJ2-1	TGTGCCAGCAGCTTAGTGGGGAAGGATGAGCAGTTCTTC	CASSLVGKDEQFF
NA	13	TRBV7-8	many	TRBJ1-1	TGTGCCAGCAGCTTATCGACGGGGACTGAAGCTTTCTTT	CASSLSTGTEAFF
NA	16	TRBV6-1	many	TRBJ1-5	TGTGCCAGCAGTGAAGCGCTCCAGGTAGCATATCAGCCCCAGCATTTT	CASSEALQVAYQPQHF
NA	15	TRBV7-2	many	TRBJ2-7	TGTGCCAGCAGCCAAAGGCAGGTTCCACCCTACGAGCAGTACTTC	CASSQRQVPPYEQYF
NA	15	TRBV20-1	few	TRBJ1-1	TGCAGTGCTAGAGATGCAGGTCCAGCCCGCTCAGAAGCTTTCTTT	CSARDAGPARSEAFF
TRBD2	15	TRBV7-8	many	TRBJ2-1	TGTGCCAGCAGCTTTCGGGACTACTCCTACAATGAGCAGTTCTTC	CASSFRDYSYNEQFF
NA	15	TRBV7-2	many	TRBJ1-4	TGTGCCAGCAGGGGGGGCGGGGAAGGAGTCGAAAAACTGTTTTTT	CASRGGGEGVEKLFF
NA	13	TRBV7-2	many	TRBJ2-5	TGTGCCAGCAGCTTAGCTAACGCAGGTGGCCAGTACTTC	CASSLANAGGQYF
TRBD1	18	TRBV7-2	many	TRBJ1-2	TGTGCCAGCAATAAGGCGCCCGGAGGGGACAGGGTGTTCTATGGCTACACCTTC	CASNKAPGGDRVFYGYTF
NA	13	TRBV6-2/TRBV6-3	NA	TRBJ1-1	TGTGCCAGCAGTAGGCAGGGGATTTTTGAAGCTTTCTTT	CASSRQGIFEAFF
TRBD1	14	TRBV20-1	few	TRBJ1-1	TGCAGTGCTAGAGTGGGACAGGAGGGCACTGAAGCTTTCTTT	CSARVGQEGTEAFF
TRBD2	14	TRBV6-2/TRBV6-3	few	TRBJ2-5	TGTGCCAGCAGTTACTCGACTAGCGGAGAGACCCAGTACTTC	CASSYSTSGETQYF
NA	13	TRBV12-3/TRBV12-4	many	TRBJ1-5	TGTGCCAGCAGTTTAAGTCAGGCGAGGCCCCAGCATTTT	CASSLSQARPQHF
NA	14	TRBV28	many	TRBJ1-1	TGTGCCAGCAGCTCAGGCGGGATGAACACTGAAGCTTTCTTT	CASSSGGMNTEAFF
TRBD2	18	TRBV2	many	TRBJ2-7	TGTGCCAGCAGCAAACCGGGACTAGCGGGGGGGCGCGGTTACGAGCAGTACTTC	CASSKPGLAGGRGYEQYF
NA	16	TRBV2	NA	TRBJ1-2	TGTGCCAGCAGTGGGGGAACAGGACGATCCTTTTATGGCTACACCTTC	CASSGGTGRSFYGYTF
TRBD1	13	TRBV2	many	TRBJ1-4	TGTGCCAGCAGGACAGGGCTCAATGAAAAACTGTTTTTT	CASRTGLNEKLFF
TRBD2	16	TRBV28	once	TRBJ2-1	TGTGCCAGCAGTACCCCGGGACTAGTTCCCGACAATGAGCAGTTCTTC	CASSTPGLVPDNEQFF
TRBD1	16	TRBV6-1	few	TRBJ1-5	TGTGCCAGCAGTTCGAATGCCGGGACAGGCAATCAGCCCCAGCATTTT	CASSSNAGTGNQPQHF
TRBD2	18	TRBV28	many	TRBJ2-7	TGTGCCAGCAGTCCAACTTTTGGGCTAGCGGGGGGAATCTACGAGCAGTACTTC	CASSPTFGLAGGIYEQYF
TRBD2	16	TRBV6-5	few	TRBJ2-1	TGTGCCAGCAGTTCCCCGACTAGCGGGAACTACAATGAGCAGTTCTTC	CASSSPTSGNYNEQFF
NA	15	TRBV28	many	TRBJ1-2	TGTGCCAGCAGTTTATGGGTGGGGCGCGACTATGGCTACACCTTC	CASSLWVGRDYGYTF
NA	13	TRBV29-1	NA	TRBJ1-2	TGCAGCGTTGTGGGGGCCCTCTTCTATGGCTACACCTTC	CSVVGALFYGYTF
NA	21	TRBV7-4	NA	TRBJ2-7	TGTGCCAGCAGCTTCAGGCCAAAAGACACCAAGCCGGGGGAGAATCCCTACGAGCAGTACTTC	CASSFRPKDTKPGENPYEQYF
NA	17	TRBV7-8	few	TRBJ1-6	TGTGCCAGCAGCCTCGAGGGCTATGAATCCTATAATTCACCCCTCCACTTT	CASSLEGYESYNSPLHF
NA	15	TRBV7-2	many	TRBJ1-5	TGTGCCAGCAGCCGACAGCATAATAGCAATCAGCCCCAGCATTTT	CASSRQHNSNQPQHF
TRBD2	13	TRBV7-9	many	TRBJ2-7	TGTGCCAGCCGGCTAGCGGGAGGAGACGAGCAGTACTTC	CASRLAGGDEQYF
TRBD1	15	TRBV7-3	many	TRBJ2-1	TGTGCCAGCAGCTTAACCGAGACAGGGATCAATGAGCAGTTCTTC	CASSLTETGINEQFF
NA	14	TRBV20-1	NA	TRBJ1-1	TGCAGTGCCCCAGGGAGGGTACCGAACACTGAAGCTTTCTTT	CSAPGRVPNTEAFF
NA	15	TRBV28	NA	TRBJ1-4	TGTGCCAGCAGTTTATTGGGTGGAAGTAATGAAAAACTGTTTTTT	CASSLLGGSNEKLFF
NA	14	TRBV7-2	few	TRBJ2-7	TGTGCCAGCAGCTTAGTACCCGGGGCCTACGAGCAGTACTTC	CASSLVPGAYEQYF